Sequencing of this TCR beta chain was carried out in a study of regulatory T cells in long-lasting Graves disease. At the level of the study: Newly diagnosed Graves' patients took antithyroid drugs under 3 months. Study-wide results and caveats: Segments TRBV28, TRBJ1-2 and TRBJ2-5 showed preferential usage in persistent disease.

CDR3 regions were amplified by Arm-PCR using iRepertoire HTBI primers to build TCR beta libraries. In the source study's methods: Sequenced samples collectively carried under 75 TRBV and 14 TRBJ segments. TCRdb reprocessed the multiplex PCR reads via MiXCR and lists one record per CDR3 protein. The authors' filters were not applied to this entry. The sample lists 400,000 to 550,000 distinct CDR3 sequences, about 16% occurring once. Time point described: newly diagnosed GD, antithyroid drugs for less than 3 months. From RNA extracted from PBMCs, the TCR library was made. This clonotype occurred many times. Antigen specificity is unknown. The CDR3 has 19 residues. CDR1 MNHNS and CDR2 SASEGT come from the germline V gene. V was trimmed by 1 base and J by 2 bases, leaving 23 bases between them. A further study also used this sample, focusing on T cells in Graves' hyperthyroidism and ophthalmopathy. That paper adds: Diagnoses were established using clinical symptoms, serum thyroxine and TRAb, thyroid ultrasound and orbital computed tomography.

V and J are TRBV6-1 and TRBJ2-5; TRBD2 might be the D (6 bases). This sample comprised peripheral blood mononuclear cells (PBMCs), obtained at new diagnosis, from a patient treated with antithyroid drugs. This TCR came from a woman aged 18-29 years with Graves disease. CDR3 sequence (DNA): TGTGCCAGCAGTGAAGATTCCCCTTGGGGGGAGGTTCCTCAAGAGACCCAGTACTTC. This codes for CASSEDSPWGEVPQETQYF.